Below are 9 T cell receptor beta chains sequenced from a single sample in a study of CD8 T cells in Susac syndrome. cDNA came from about 0.5 to 1 ug RNA primed by random hexamers. TCRdb used MiXCR to reprocess the immunoSEQ multiplex PCR reads, holding one entry per CDR3 protein. The sample has approximately 200,000 distinct CDR3 sequences, approximately 94% seen once. Specimen: CD4+ T cells from PBMCs. The receptors stem from a human donor with multiple sclerosis.

The chain links TRBV7-9 to TRBJ1-1; a weak D match, TRBD1 (6 bases). This CDR3 comprises 13 residues. Trimming cost V 0 bases and J 11 bases, with 13 bases left between them. CDR1 and CDR2 from the germline V gene are SEHNR and FQNEAQ (reference sequence). The chain's CDR3 is CASSLANRVDAFF. CDR3 coding DNA: TGTGCCAGCAGCTTAGCGAACAGGGTTGATGCTTTCTTT.

This chain uses TRBV12-3 or TRBV12-4 with TRBJ1-5; D might be TRBD1 (6 bases). Trimming took 5 bases from V and 4 from J, leaving 12 bases between them. This CDR3 comprises 14 residues. CDR3 loop: CASSAGTSNQPQHF. Written as DNA, the CDR3 is TGTGCCAGCAGTGCCGGGACATCGAATCAGCCCCAGCATTTT.

With regard to this clonotype: A junction end diverges from the germline sequence, so it may reflect a read error. The V call is TRBV28, the J call TRBJ1-2; D is unclear. In germline, CDR1 is MDHEN, CDR2 SYDVKM. The CDR3 has 14 residues. CDR3 sequence reads: CVSKPGRANYGYTF. The CDR3 DNA reads TGTGTCAGCAAGCCGGGTAGAGCTAACTATGGCTACACCTTC.

This sequence joins TRBV20-1 and TRBJ1-2; TRBD1 matches 7 bases. The CDR3 covers 17 residues. CDR1 is DFQATT and CDR2 is SNEGSKA in the germline V gene (reference sequence). V shed 0 bases, J shed 6 bases, and the junction held 16 bases outside the gene matches. CDR3 protein: CSARDPAGGAGVDGYTF. The DNA of the CDR3 is TGCAGTGCTAGAGATCCGGCAGGGGGAGCGGGTGTAGATGGCTACACCTTC.

This chain joins TRBV9 and TRBJ1-3; unclear D gene. V was trimmed by 6 bases and J by 2 bases, leaving 12 bases between them. The CDR3 is 14 amino acids. The V gene's germline CDR1 is SGDLS and CDR2 YYNGEE. CDR3 sequence (DNA): TGTGCCAGCACCCGGGAAAGGGCTGGAAACACCATATATTTT. Translated: CASTRERAGNTIYF.

V usage is TRBV30 and J usage is TRBJ2-1, with D possibly TRBD1 on 5 matching bases. Germline-derived CDR1 and CDR2 are GTSNPN and SVGIG (reference sequence). Trimming took off 3 bases at V and 0 bases at J, with 15 bases between the two ends. The CDR3 is 16 amino acids. CDR3 sequence: CAWRQRGWSSYNEQFF. CDR3 coding DNA: TGTGCCTGGAGACAAAGGGGCTGGAGCTCCTACAATGAGCAGTTCTTC.

This clonotype is a singleton in its sample. This chain uses TRBV20-1 with TRBJ1-2, with D hard to call. Germline CDR1 is DFQATT and CDR2 is SNEGSKA (reference sequence). The V gene lost 3 bases and the J gene lost 10 bases, with 12 bases spanning the gap. The CDR3 extends over 11 amino acids. In DNA form, the CDR3 reads TGCAGTGCTAGTGTGCACTACGCCTACACCTTC. Protein product: CSASVHYAYTF.

The chain is built from TRBV11-2 and TRBJ1-1; 9 bases align to TRBD1. CDR1 and CDR2 (germline): SGHAT, FQNNGV. V lost 1 base to trimming and J lost 12 bases; unmatched junction nucleotides: 6. The CDR3 sequence is 13 residues long. The CDR3 region is CASSLVGTGLTFF. The CDR3 nucleotides read TGTGCCAGCAGCTTAGTAGGGACAGGGTTGACTTTCTTT.

The J gene is TRBJ2-5, the V gene TRBV2; 7 bases fit TRBD1. Germline V lookup: CDR1 SNHLY, CDR2 FYNNEI. The CDR3 runs 15 residues. V shed 8 bases and J 2 bases; nucleotides not matched to a gene: 11. The CDR3 loop is CASVEGRQGQETQYF. The CDR3 region has the DNA TGTGCCAGCGTAGAGGGGAGACAGGGACAAGAGACCCAGTACTTC.